The following is a T cell receptor (beta chain) sequence with its context. Donors in Cohort 3 who had recovered were those with two negative PCRs, healthcare professional clearance, or resolution of their symptoms. The data belong to a study of blood T cell repertoires in COVID-19. Original methodology: The assay estimated nucleated cells by amplifying reference gene primers. Data came from immunoSEQ multiplex PCR; TCRdb stores just in-frame clones and leaves some out. V, J and clone size reflect that table, while D and trimming were determined from the DNA. The data show approximately 150,000 clones, with roughly 84% seen just once and roughly 7.3% held by the top ten. Per germline, CDR1 MGHDK and CDR2 SYGVNS. The CDR3 totals 16 residues. The trim removed 4 bases at V and 2 bases at J, leaving 6 bases unmatched.

The receptor comes from a woman aged 45 to 65 who had recovered from COVID-19. The specimen sequenced was PBMCs or T cells enriched from blood (not recorded which). V gene TRBV25-1 combines with J gene TRBJ2-5, with 11 bases matching TRBD1. The CDR3 sequence is CASSAPGQGEQETQYF. In DNA form, the CDR3 reads TGTGCCAGCAGTGCCCCGGGACAGGGGGAACAAGAGACCCAGTACTTC. The variable domain in full, with the rest retrieved from reference TRBV25-1 and TRBJ2-5, is EADIYQTPRYLVIGTGKKITLECSQTMGHDKMYWYQQDPGMELHLIHYSYGVNSTEKGDLSSESTVSRIRTEHFPLTLESARPSHTSQYLCASSAPGQGEQETQYFGPGTRLLVL.